The 28 T cell receptor beta chains below come from one sample, sequenced in a study of breast tumors, draining lymph nodes, adjacent tissues (dated by TCRdb to 2016 to 2018). Receptors were amplified or captured by multiplex PCR. Sequencer: Illumina HiSeq 2000. TCRdb reworked the public reads: Q25 trimming with fastp, MiXCR clone assembly, productive beta chains retained. Each CDR3 protein appears once, grouped with its most common genes and DNA. Within this sample are 200,000 to 300,000 distinct CDR3 sequences, with around 31% of them counted one time only. Roughly 1.1% of the sample comes from the top ten. Lymph node samples were obtained from the axillary draining lymph nodes of breast cancer patients. The sample consisted of axillary lymph node tissue. The receptors derive from a female donor with breast cancer. Some clones in this sample may be carry-over from other donors' samples.

In its sample, this clonotype was seen many times. This chain connects TRBV29-1 to TRBJ2-2; TRBD1 is a possible D gene (6 bases). Germline V gives CDR1 SQVTM, CDR2 ANQGSEA. V lost 5 bases, J lost 1 base, and 11 bases lay in between. The CDR3 contains 14 residues. CDR3 region: CSVSGVVNTGELFF. The CDR3 DNA sequence: TGCAGCGTTTCAGGGGTAGTGAACACCGGGGAGCTGTTTTTT.

This clonotype has more than one count but fewer than ten. The chain links TRBV28 to TRBJ2-2; D ambiguous. CDR3 length: 14 residues. CDR1 is MDHEN and CDR2 is SYDVKM in the germline V gene. The germline V and J ends were trimmed by 1 base and 7 bases, with 10 bases remaining between them. The CDR3 is CASSLSARSGELFF. The CDR3 DNA is TGTGCCAGCAGTTTATCCGCAAGGAGCGGGGAGCTGTTTTTT.

Concerning this clonotype: The germline gene is not matched at one end of the junction; a read error may be the cause. V gene TRBV18 combines with J gene TRBJ2-5; D remains unclear. Germline V lookup: CDR1 KGHSH, CDR2 LQKENI. The CDR3 consists of 12 residues. Written as DNA, the CDR3 is TGTGCCAGCTCACCGAACCAAGAGGCCCAGTACTTC. It is translated as CASSPNQEAQYF.

With regard to this clonotype: A clone one base away is much larger, so this may be a read error. V is TRBV19 and J is TRBJ2-7; D might be TRBD2 (6 bases). Trimming cost V 1 base and J 6 bases, with 13 bases left between them. Germline V gives CDR1 LNHDA, CDR2 SQIVND (reference sequence). This CDR3 comprises 14 residues. The CDR3 region has the DNA TGTGCCAGTAGTATAGTCGGAGGGAACTGCGAGCAGTACTTC. Protein product: CASSIVGGNCEQYF.

In its sample, this clonotype was seen many times. The chain combines TRBV5-1 with TRBJ2-7; D is possibly TRBD2 (6 bases). Germline assignment: CDR1 SGHRS and CDR2 YFSETQ. The CDR3 sequence is 16 residues long. With 3 bases removed from V and 3 bases from J, the gap between germline ends came to 19 bases. The CDR3 reads CASSWGVVGNGYEQYF. The CDR3 DNA reads as TGCGCCAGCAGCTGGGGGGTTGTAGGGAATGGCTACGAGCAGTACTTC.

In this sample, this clonotype turned up many times. The chain uses TRBV12-5 and TRBJ2-1; D call uncertain. This CDR3 spans 14 amino acids. Germline V gene lookup returns CDR1 LGHNT and CDR2 FRNRAP. The V and J ends lost 6 bases and 2 bases respectively, with 11 bases between them. Here the CDR3 DNA reads TGTGCTAGTGGCCCGGGCGTTACCTACAATGAGCAGTTCTTC. Protein product: CASGPGVTYNEQFF. Based on the CDR3 plus reference TRBV12-5 and TRBJ2-1, the full variable domain is DARVTQTPRHKVTEMGQEVTMRCQPILGHNTVFWYRQTMMQGLELLAYFRNRAPLDDSGMPKDRFSAEMPDATLATLKIQPSEPRDSAVYFCASGPGVTYNEQFFGPGTRLTVL.

The chain is built from TRBV7-2 and TRBJ1-1, with a weak D call TRBD1 (6 bases). The germline CDR1 and CDR2 sequences are SGHTA and FQGNSA. CDR3 size: 16 residues. Trimming shortened V by 1 base and J by 0 bases, and 12 bases separated the two germline ends. The CDR3 DNA reads TGTGCCAGCAGCTTAGGTTTAGGACAGCTGAACACTGAAGCTTTCTTT. It specifies CASSLGLGQLNTEAFF.

This clonotype came up many times. The chain has TRBV5-8 and TRBJ2-1; 13 bases align to TRBD2. Germline CDR1 SGHTS, CDR2 YDEGEE. Trimming removed 3 bases from V and 9 bases from J; junction bases left unmatched: 9. There are 16 residues in the CDR3. In nucleotides, the CDR3 is TGTGCCAGCAGCTGGGGGACTAGCGGGAACGGCGCTGAGCAGTTCTTC. Translating gives CASSWGTSGNGAEQFF.

There are a few counts of this clonotype. This sequence may be a read error, since a much larger clone differs from it by one base. This chain connects TRBV7-7 to TRBJ2-5; D perhaps matches TRBD2 (6 bases). The CDR3 consists of 15 residues. CDR1 SSHAT and CDR2 FNYEAQ come from the germline V gene (reference sequence). CDR3 bases: TGTGCTAGCAGCACTAGGTGGTCGGGAGAAGAGACCCAGCACTTC. Its translation: CASSTRWSGEETQHF.

J is TRBJ2-2 and V is TRBV11-1; D is possibly TRBD2 (5 bases). Germline lookup yields CDR1 SGHAT and CDR2 FQDESV (reference sequence). V gave up 1 base and J gave up 9 bases, with 15 bases separating them. The CDR3 extends over 15 amino acids. This CDR3 is CASSLGRAAGRELFF. The CDR3 DNA reads as TGTGCCAGCAGCTTAGGCAGAGCGGCGGGCAGGGAGCTGTTTTTT.

V is TRBV6-5 and J is TRBJ1-3; TRBD1 might be the D (5 bases). Trimming removed 6 bases from V and 0 bases from J, with 9 bases in between. Per germline, CDR1 MNHEY and CDR2 SVGAGI. This CDR3 comprises 14 residues. Here the CDR3 DNA reads TGTGCCAGCAGATCGACAGCCTCTGGAAACACCATATATTTT. Its protein is CASRSTASGNTIYF.

This clonotype was detected many times. The V and J genes are TRBV19 and TRBJ1-2; D is ambiguous. The ends were cut back, 3 bases at V and 0 bases at J, with 11 bases in the middle. Germline assignment: CDR1 LNHDA and CDR2 SQIVND (reference sequence). The CDR3 extends over 15 amino acids. The CDR3 sequence is CASSIEEGTNYGYTF. DNA for the CDR3: TGTGCCAGTAGTATCGAAGAGGGCACTAACTATGGCTACACCTTC. The full variable domain, its missing parts supplied by reference TRBV19 and TRBJ1-2, is DGGITQSPKYLFRKEGQNVTLSCEQNLNHDAMYWYRQDPGQGLRLIYYSQIVNDFQKGDIAEGYSVSREKKESFPLTVTSAQKNPTAFYLCASSIEEGTNYGYTFGSGTRLTVV.

Turning to this clonotype: One end of the junction varies from germline; a read error may be responsible. The V call is TRBV5-5, the J call TRBJ2-5; 14 bases are a match to TRBD2. The germline V gene has CDR1 SGHKS and CDR2 YYEKEE (reference sequence). The CDR3 has 19 residues. CDR3 protein: CASSQDPLGLAGVGETQYF. Here the CDR3 DNA reads TGCGCCAGCAGCCAAGATCCCCTGGGACTAGCGGGAGTAGGAGAGACCCAGTACTTC.

This clonotype was picked up many times. The chain uses TRBV12-3 or TRBV12-4 and TRBJ1-2; D gene uncertain. The V and J ends lost 8 bases and 7 bases respectively, with 14 bases between them. The CDR3 is made up of 12 amino acids. CDR3: CASALGKSGYTF. In DNA form, the CDR3 reads TGTGCCAGCGCCCTGGGCAAATCTGGCTACACCTTC.

In its sample, this clonotype was seen many times. The rearrangement links TRBV7-2 to TRBJ2-5, with 9 bases matching TRBD2. The CDR3 has 15 residues. The V gene's germline CDR1 is SGHTA and CDR2 FQGNSA. The V gene end was trimmed by 5 bases and the J gene end by 5 bases; junction bases not matched to a gene: 9. In DNA form, the CDR3 reads TGTGCCAGCAGCAGACTAGCGGACGTTTGGGAGACCCAGTACTTC. Residues: CASSRLADVWETQYF.

The chain carries TRBV5-6 and TRBJ1-1, with D perhaps TRBD1 (5 bases). The ends were cut back, 5 bases at V and 4 bases at J, with 12 bases in the middle. The CDR3 totals 13 residues. Germline V gene sequence: CDR1 SGHDT, CDR2 YYEEEE. The CDR3 loop reads CASSWPGGTEAFF. The CDR3 DNA reads as TGTGCCAGCAGTTGGCCGGGGGGCACTGAAGCTTTCTTT. The whole variable domain, remainder taken from reference TRBV5-6 and TRBJ1-1, is DAGVTQSPTHLIKTRGQQVTLRCSPKSGHDTVSWYQQALGQGPQFIFQYYEEEERQRGNFPDRFSGHQFPNYSSELNVNALLLGDSALYLCASSWPGGTEAFFGQGTRLTVV.

Remarks on this clonotype: A single base separates this from a much larger clone, so it may be a read error. This chain uses TRBV11-2 with TRBJ2-7; 7 positions agree with TRBD2. The CDR3 consists of 16 residues. Unmatched junction bases numbered 11, after V lost 6 bases and J lost 0 bases. The germline V gene encodes CDR1 SGHAT and CDR2 FQNNGV. In DNA form, the CDR3 reads TGTGCCAGCAGTCCCGGAGCGGGGCCACTCTCCTACGAGCAGTACTTC. It codes for CASSPGAGPLSYEQYF.

The sample holds many counts of this clonotype. This rearrangement joins TRBV19 to TRBJ2-5, with unresolved D. Germline CDR1 and CDR2: LNHDA and SQIVND (reference sequence). V shed 4 bases and J shed 5 bases, with 11 bases lying between them. The CDR3 extends over 13 amino acids. CDR3 protein: CASSKDGWETQYF. DNA of the CDR3: TGTGCCAGTAGTAAGGATGGGTGGGAGACCCAGTACTTC.

This clonotype was counted only a few times. Since a much larger clone is just one base distant, this may be a read error. The V gene is TRBV5-4, the J gene TRBJ1-6; a weak D match, TRBD1 (6 bases). Germline CDR1 reads SGHNT; CDR2 reads YYREEE (reference sequence). V gave up 5 bases and J gave up 13 bases, with 19 bases separating them. This CDR3 region has 14 residues. The CDR3 is CASRYRDTMSPLHF. In DNA, the CDR3 is TGTGCCAGCAGATACCGGGACACAATGTCGCCCCTCCACTTT.

The chain recombines TRBV2 with TRBJ2-7, with D perhaps TRBD2 (5 bases). Germline CDR1 and CDR2: SNHLY and FYNNEI. The CDR3 consists of 13 residues. V lost 6 bases, J lost 3 bases, and 12 bases lay in between. The CDR3 DNA sequence: TGTGCCAGCAGGGGAGTCACCCACTACGAGCAGTACTTC. Translation: CASRGVTHYEQYF.

This clonotype was detected many times. The chain links TRBV6-5 to TRBJ2-7; 9 bases line up with TRBD1. V trimming: 4 bases; J trimming: 3 bases; junction bases outside the gene matches: 4. Germline V gene data show CDR1 as MNHEY and CDR2 as SVGAGI. CDR3 length equals 14 residues. Here the CDR3 reads CASSWTGALYEQYF. CDR3 sequence (DNA): TGTGCCAGCAGTTGGACAGGGGCCCTCTACGAGCAGTACTTC.

This clonotype was found many times. The chain carries TRBV11-2 and TRBJ2-7; 9 bases are a match to TRBD2. The V segment lost 2 bases and the J segment 4 bases; nucleotides outside the gene matches: 3. Germline-derived CDR1 and CDR2 are SGHAT and FQNNGV. The CDR3 totals 14 residues. The CDR3 region has the DNA TGTGCCAGCAGCTTACTAGCGGGGAGGTACGAGCAGTACTTC. Its protein is CASSLLAGRYEQYF. Filled out from reference TRBV11-2 and TRBJ2-7, the complete variable domain reads EAGVAQSPRYKIIEKRQSVAFWCNPISGHATLYWYQQILGQGPKLLIQFQNNGVVDDSQLPKDRFSAERLKGVDSTLKIQPAKLEDSAVYLCASSLLAGRYEQYFGPGTRLTVT.

The chain uses TRBV9 and TRBJ2-7; the match to TRBD1 covers 10 bases. J lost 2 bases, V lost 6 bases, and 5 bases had no gene match. In germline, CDR1 is SGDLS, CDR2 YYNGEE. CDR3 length equals 14 residues. The CDR3 protein is CASTPGQGTYEQYF. CDR3 coding DNA: TGTGCCAGCACCCCGGGACAGGGGACCTACGAGCAGTACTTC. Drawing the rest from reference TRBV9 and TRBJ2-7, the complete variable domain is DSGVTQTPKHLITATGQRVTLRCSPRSGDLSVYWYQQSLDQGLQFLIQYYNGEERAKGNILERFSAQQFPDLHSELNLSSLELGDSALYFCASTPGQGTYEQYFGPGTRLTVT.

This clonotype was detected many times. CDR3 DNA sequence: TGCGCCAGCAGTGAGTCGACATATGAGCAGTTCTTC. Translating it yields CASSESTYEQFF. The rearrangement links TRBV10-1 to TRBJ2-1; D remains ambiguous. The CDR3 loop spans 12 amino acids. Germline V lookup: CDR1 WNHNN, CDR2 SYGVQD (reference sequence). Between the trimmed V and J ends, which lost 0 bases and 8 bases, there was a span of 5 bases.

The chain is built from TRBV7-9 and TRBJ1-2; 9 bases agree with TRBD1. Germline CDR1 and CDR2: SEHNR and FQNEAQ (reference sequence). This CDR3 spans 14 amino acids. V dropped 1 base and J dropped 7; count of bases not matched to a gene: 4. CDR3: CASSLDGTGSGYTF. The CDR3 DNA reads as TGTGCCAGCAGCTTAGATGGGACAGGGAGTGGCTACACCTTC.

This chain connects TRBV20-1 to TRBJ2-7; TRBD2 agrees at 7 bases. The germline V gene encodes CDR1 DFQATT and CDR2 SNEGSKA (reference sequence). Germline trimming cut 0 bases from V and 6 bases from J; bases unmatched to any gene: 8. This CDR3 is 14 amino acids long. CDR3 sequence (DNA): TGCAGTGCTAGAGACCAGGGACTAACCTCCGAGCAGTACTTC. The encoded protein is CSARDQGLTSEQYF.

This clonotype showed up just once. The chain recombines TRBV18 with TRBJ2-5; TRBD2 might be the D (6 bases). The CDR3 runs to 13 residues. Germline CDR1 and CDR2: KGHSH and LQKENI. V lost 2 bases and J 5 bases, leaving 9 bases between the germline ends. CDR3 DNA: TGTGCCAGCTCACCATCCGCGGGGGAGACCCAGTACTTC. It encodes CASSPSAGETQYF.

The chain links TRBV30 to TRBJ2-7; 9 bases map to TRBD2. The germline V gene has CDR1 GTSNPN and CDR2 SVGIG (reference sequence). This CDR3 has 14 amino acids. Losses at the gene ends were 2 bases for V and 6 bases for J; bases not matched to a gene: 8. CDR3 DNA: TGTGCCTGGAGTTTGGGACTAGCTCTTATCGAGCAGTACTTC. It codes for CAWSLGLALIEQYF.